This TCR beta chain derives from a study of T cells expressing NK-cell markers. Study details: One of the eight sequenced donors was seronegative, whereas the other seven were HCMV-seropositive. Study findings and constraints: In a few donors, these clonotypes also led the CD3+CD56-NKG2C+ fraction. Nothing established the HCMV specificity of expanded NKG2C+ T cell clones. Dominant NKG2C+ clonotypes made up roughly 1.0-7.5% of CD8+ T cells in several donors.

Note on this clonotype: Its specificity is not known.

Germline assignment: CDR1 ENHRY and CDR2 SYGVKD. The CDR3 runs 15 residues. TCRdb reprocessed the 5' RACE reads and stores each CDR3 protein as one record, lacking DNA. The table lists some 600,000 distinct CDR3 sequences. Material for sequencing was blood T cells: a sorted CD56 or NKG2C T cell subset, CD4+ or CD8+ T cells, or bulk PBMC T cells (not recorded which). This chain connects TRBV10-3 to TRBJ2-3; TCRdb outputs TRBD1, but without DNA this stays unchecked. The TCR sequence derives from a man aged 18 to 29 in good health. Here the CDR3 reads CAISDSGGRGDTQYF.